The 4 T cell receptor beta chains reported below all come from one sample, sequenced in a study of blood T cell repertoires in COVID-19. The data were produced by immunoSEQ multiplex PCR, yet TCRdb's version contains in-frame clones alone and is incomplete. Of approximately 78,000 clones listed, roughly 90% were seen once; the top ten hold around 2.6%. Specimen: peripheral blood. These receptors were obtained from a man aged 45 to 65 with COVID-19, enrolled during active disease.

This clone has a single count. The chain couples TRBV9 to TRBJ2-3; 12 bases align to TRBD2. The junction had 9 bases not matched to a gene; V was cut back by 5 bases and J by 5 bases. Germline loops: CDR1 SGDLS, CDR2 YYNGEE. The CDR3 sequence is 16 residues long. The CDR3 here is CASRPDLAGGIDTQYF. The CDR3 DNA sequence: TGTGCCAGCAGACCAGATCTAGCGGGAGGGATAGATACGCAGTATTTT. The complete variable domain, with remaining parts taken from reference TRBV9 and TRBJ2-3, reads DSGVTQTPKHLITATGQRVTLRCSPRSGDLSVYWYQQSLDQGLQFLIQYYNGEERAKGNILERFSAQQFPDLHSELNLSSLELGDSALYFCASRPDLAGGIDTQYFGPGTRLTVL.

The chain couples TRBV6-5 to TRBJ1-6; the match to TRBD1 covers 7 bases. Germline CDR1 and CDR2: MNHEY and SVGAGI. J gave up 9 bases and V 2 bases, and 10 bases lay outside the gene matches. CDR3 length: 16 amino acids. The CDR3 coding sequence is TGTGCCAGCAGTTACAAAAAGACAGGGTGGAGTTCACCCCTCCACTTT. This gives the protein CASSYKKTGWSSPLHF.

The chain recombines TRBV28 with TRBJ2-4; TRBD1 matches at 7 bases. The J segment lost 4 bases and the V segment lost 5 bases, leaving 11 bases of the junction unmatched. The CDR3 has 16 amino acids. The V gene's germline CDR1 is MDHEN and CDR2 SYDVKM. CDR3 sequence: CASSGSPGTVKNIQYF. For the CDR3, the DNA is TGTGCCAGCAGTGGTTCTCCCGGGACAGTAAAAAACATTCAGTACTTC.

The J gene is TRBJ1-4, the V gene TRBV5-1; D unresolved. This CDR3 region has 14 residues. V was pared by 1 base and J by 6 bases, with 10 bases between. Germline V gives CDR1 SGHRS, CDR2 YFSETQ. The DNA for the CDR3 is TGCGCCAGCAGCTTGCGGGGTGGGGATGAAAAACTGTTTTTT. Protein product: CASSLRGGDEKLFF.